This T cell receptor (beta chain) originates from a study of shared clonotypes between healthy human individuals. General observations from the study: Clonotypes shared by all four donors outscored non-shared clonotypes in generation probability. Blood alone was sampled, and tissue repertoires likely differ.

The data were produced by immunoSEQ multiplex PCR, yet TCRdb's version contains in-frame clones alone and is incomplete. The sample carries approximately 2.5 million clones, around 90% recorded once. About this clone itself: What it recognizes is unknown.

Trimming left V 7 bases short and J 7 bases short, with 19 bases between. The CDR3 is 14 residues long. Looked up from germline, CDR1 is MGHRA and CDR2 is YSYEKL. The rearrangement uses TRBV4-1 and TRBJ1-1; tentative D call: TRBD1 (5 bases). The receptor's source is a man between 18 and 29 years old in good health. The material sequenced was naive CD4+ T cells sorted from blood. Subset given: CD45RA+ positively selected. In DNA form, the CDR3 reads TGCGCCAGCAACCATCCGGGACCACTAGTTGAAGCTTTCTTT. This translates into CASNHPGPLVEAFF.